The clone carrying this TCR beta chain was counted between two and nine times. CDR3 length: 12 residues. The V gene end was trimmed by 2 bases and the J gene end by 4 bases; junction bases not matched to a gene: 0. Germline CDR1 reads SQVTM; CDR2 reads ANQGSEA. These data are taken from a study of cytomegalovirus exposure and HLA in healthy donors. This PCR relied on a set of 60 Vbeta primers and 13 Jbeta primers. Sequenced by immunoSEQ multiplex PCR; TCRdb stores in-frame clones only, minus some. The sample shows roughly 190,000 clones, about four fifths of them seen only once. The clonotype comes from a woman aged 45-59 years in good health and CMV-seropositive. The rearrangement uses TRBV29-1 and TRBJ1-1; 8 bases map to TRBD1. The sample taken for sequencing was PBMCs. The CDR3 region has the DNA TGCAGCGTTGAAACAGGGGGCACTGAAGCTTTCTTT. Amino acids: CSVETGGTEAFF.